This T cell receptor (beta chain) was recovered during a study of tumor-infiltrating lymphocytes in primary liver carcinoma. For the study at large: Spanning 30 to 69 years of age, the patients were men and women.

Total RNA amounting to roughly 450 ng was the source from which TCR beta cDNA was made with a constant-region primer. Employing slightly modified ARM-PCR, three nested multiplex PCR rounds were run, and these gave rise to the TCR beta libraries. The first two PCR rounds used TRBV1-TRBV30 primers with a Cbeta primer, roughly 10 cycles each. Each CDR3 protein is one row after TCRdb ran MiXCR on the multiplex PCR reads. The sample holds approximately 300,000 distinct CDR3 sequences; roughly 60% are singletons and the top ten take roughly 10%. Turning to this clonotype: No antigen is known for it. At one boundary the junction diverges from the germline segment, which might be a read error.

Unsorted whole blood yielded the blood RNA, and germline DNA was also extracted. This CDR3 is 14 amino acids long. Overall study findings and caveats: Compared with blood, tumor repertoires held significantly more in their top 250 clones.

The clonotype comes from a man aged 40-55 years with primary liver carcinoma and hepatitis B virus infection. The rearrangement joins TRBV12-3 or TRBV12-4 to TRBJ2-3, with a tentative D call TRBD1 (6 bases). Sequencing was carried out using peripheral blood. The CDR3: CGSRGGIVTDTQYF. The CDR3 DNA follows: TGTGGCAGCAGAGGGGGAATAGTCACAGATACGCAGTATTTT.